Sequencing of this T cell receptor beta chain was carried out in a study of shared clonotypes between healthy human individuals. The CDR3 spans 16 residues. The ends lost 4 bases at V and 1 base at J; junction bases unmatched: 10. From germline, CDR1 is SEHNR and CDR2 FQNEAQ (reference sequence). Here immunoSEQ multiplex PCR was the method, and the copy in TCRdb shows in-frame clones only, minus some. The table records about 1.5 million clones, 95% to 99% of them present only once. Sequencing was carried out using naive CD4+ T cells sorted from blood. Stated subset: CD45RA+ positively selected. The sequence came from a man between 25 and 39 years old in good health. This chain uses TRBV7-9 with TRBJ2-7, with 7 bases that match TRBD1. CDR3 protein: CASSSRQDRMSYEQYF. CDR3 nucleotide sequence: TGTGCCAGCAGCTCCCGCCAGGACAGGATGTCCTACGAGCAGTACTTC.